A selection of T cell receptor beta chains follows, all from one sample in a study of blood T cells in healthy people across ages. TCRdb fed the 5' RACE reads into MiXCR, producing one record per CDR3 protein. The table shows around 1,500,000 distinct CDR3 sequences, with approximately 42% occurring only once. Sequenced material: blood. These receptors were collected from a woman younger than 35 in good health. Each CDR3 is given with its conserved first and last residue. Fields, in order: D gene, clone size, J gene, V gene, CDR3 DNA, CDR3 protein. The D gene is left open where the match is weak. Clone size, where shown, is once, few, many, or a class for clones that have expanded.

D gene: NA; clone size: NA; J gene: TRBJ1-6; V gene: TRBV25-1; CDR3 DNA: TGTGCCGGCAGTGAATCGGAAGGGAAGAATTCACCCCTCCACTTT; CDR3 protein: CAGSESEGKNSPLHF
D gene: NA; clone size: NA; J gene: TRBJ2-3; V gene: TRBV6-5; CDR3 DNA: TGTGCCAGCAGTCCCCGGGACCCCTCGGGCTTGGGTGCGCAGTATTTT; CDR3 protein: CASSPRDPSGLGAQYF
D gene: NA; clone size: few; J gene: TRBJ1-1; V gene: TRBV6-5; CDR3 DNA: TGTGCCAGCAGTTACCAGATCAACACTGAAGCTTTCTTT; CDR3 protein: CASSYQINTEAFF
D gene: NA; clone size: once; J gene: TRBJ1-1; V gene: TRBV5-6; CDR3 DNA: TGTGCCAGCAGCCCCCCCAGGTTGATCACTGAAGCTTTCTTT; CDR3 protein: CASSPPRLITEAFF
D gene: TRBD2; clone size: NA; J gene: TRBJ2-1; V gene: TRBV15; CDR3 DNA: TGTGCCACCGGAACTAGCGGGAGTCACAATGAGCAGTTCTTC; CDR3 protein: CATGTSGSHNEQFF
D gene: NA; clone size: few; J gene: TRBJ1-5; V gene: TRBV5-5; CDR3 DNA: TGTGCCAGCAGCTTGGAGAGGACAGTCCTTAGCAATCAGCCCCAGCATTTT; CDR3 protein: CASSLERTVLSNQPQHF
D gene: NA; clone size: NA; J gene: TRBJ2-5; V gene: TRBV5-6; CDR3 DNA: TGTGCCAGCAGCCCGCGTAAGCGGGCCCCGTTGACCCAGTACTTC; CDR3 protein: CASSPRKRAPLTQYF
D gene: TRBD1; clone size: NA; J gene: TRBJ2-7; V gene: TRBV27; CDR3 DNA: TGTGCCAGCAGTCCACTCGGACAGGGAGGAGCCTACGAGCAGTACTTC; CDR3 protein: CASSPLGQGGAYEQYF
D gene: NA; clone size: once; J gene: TRBJ2-3; V gene: TRBV6-6; CDR3 DNA: TGTGCCAGCAGTTACTCTCCCAGCGGTACAGATACGCAGTATTTT; CDR3 protein: CASSYSPSGTDTQYF
D gene: TRBD2; clone size: few; J gene: TRBJ2-4; V gene: TRBV28; CDR3 DNA: TGTGCCAGCGCCAGGACTAGCGATGCGCAGTACTTC; CDR3 protein: CASARTSDAQYF
D gene: NA; clone size: few; J gene: TRBJ2-7; V gene: TRBV6-1; CDR3 DNA: TGTGCCAGCAGCCCAGACAGTTACTCCTACGAGCAGTACTTC; CDR3 protein: CASSPDSYSYEQYF
D gene: NA; clone size: NA; J gene: TRBJ1-5; V gene: TRBV4-1; CDR3 DNA: TGCGCCAGCAGCCAAGGGGTTTGGGATCAGCCCCAGCATTTT; CDR3 protein: CASSQGVWDQPQHF
D gene: TRBD1; clone size: few; J gene: TRBJ2-7; V gene: TRBV4-1; CDR3 DNA: TGCGCCAGCAGCCACCCCGGACAGGTTTCCAGCTACGAGCAGTACTTC; CDR3 protein: CASSHPGQVSSYEQYF
D gene: NA; clone size: many; J gene: TRBJ1-1; V gene: TRBV6-1; CDR3 DNA: TGTGCCAGCAGACAGACAGGAGCCCCCACTGAAGCTTTCTTT; CDR3 protein: CASRQTGAPTEAFF
D gene: NA; clone size: NA; J gene: TRBJ2-5; V gene: TRBV6-5; CDR3 DNA: TGTGCCAGCAGTTACTCGAATTTGGGTTTCGAGGAGACCCAGTACTTC; CDR3 protein: CASSYSNLGFEETQYF
D gene: NA; clone size: few; J gene: TRBJ2-1; V gene: TRBV9; CDR3 DNA: TGTGCCAGCGGTACGGGCCAAGGGGCCTACAATGAGCAGTTCTTC; CDR3 protein: CASGTGQGAYNEQFF
D gene: TRBD1; clone size: few; J gene: TRBJ1-2; V gene: TRBV7-9; CDR3 DNA: TGTGCCAGCAGCCCTGGGGACAGGGGGTCCGGGGGCTACACCTTC; CDR3 protein: CASSPGDRGSGGYTF
D gene: NA; clone size: few; J gene: TRBJ2-3; V gene: TRBV9; CDR3 DNA: TGTGCCAGCAGCTGGTCGCTAAAGGCAGATACGCAGTATTTT; CDR3 protein: CASSWSLKADTQYF
D gene: TRBD1; clone size: NA; J gene: TRBJ2-7; V gene: TRBV18; CDR3 DNA: TGTGCCAGCTCGCCATTCGGACAGGGTAACGAGCAGTACTTC; CDR3 protein: CASSPFGQGNEQYF
D gene: TRBD1; clone size: NA; J gene: TRBJ1-2; V gene: TRBV2; CDR3 DNA: TGTGCCAGCAGTAGGACAGGGAGGTGGGATGGCTACACCTTC; CDR3 protein: CASSRTGRWDGYTF
D gene: TRBD2; clone size: NA; J gene: TRBJ2-5; V gene: TRBV5-1; CDR3 DNA: TGCGCCAGCAGTTCGACGGGAGGGCACGATGAGCAGTACTTC; CDR3 protein: CASSSTGGHDEQYF
D gene: NA; clone size: NA; J gene: TRBJ2-7; V gene: TRBV2; CDR3 DNA: TGTGCCAGCAGTGAAGGTCTCAATGAGCAGTACTTC; CDR3 protein: CASSEGLNEQYF
D gene: NA; clone size: NA; J gene: TRBJ2-1; V gene: TRBV30; CDR3 DNA: TGTGCCTGGGTCGACTCCTACAATGAGCAGTTCTTC; CDR3 protein: CAWVDSYNEQFF
D gene: TRBD2; clone size: NA; J gene: TRBJ2-7; V gene: TRBV27; CDR3 DNA: TGTGCCAGCAGTTTAGCTAGCGGGAGATTCTACGAGCAGTACTTC; CDR3 protein: CASSLASGRFYEQYF
D gene: NA; clone size: NA; J gene: TRBJ1-4; V gene: TRBV3-1; CDR3 DNA: TGTGCCAGCAGCCAAGGAAGGGGCGTAGGTGAAAAACTGTTTTTT; CDR3 protein: CASSQGRGVGEKLFF
D gene: NA; clone size: NA; J gene: TRBJ2-7; V gene: TRBV6-5; CDR3 DNA: TGTGCCAGCAGTTACGGGGCAGTTAACTCCTACGAGCAGTACTTC; CDR3 protein: CASSYGAVNSYEQYF
D gene: NA; clone size: few; J gene: TRBJ1-1; V gene: TRBV5-1; CDR3 DNA: TGCGCCAGCAGCTTGGAGGGGGGATTAGACACTGAAGCTTTCTTT; CDR3 protein: CASSLEGGLDTEAFF
D gene: NA; clone size: NA; J gene: TRBJ2-7; V gene: TRBV9; CDR3 DNA: TGTGCCAGCAGCGTAGACGGTAATGAGCAGTACTTC; CDR3 protein: CASSVDGNEQYF
D gene: NA; clone size: NA; J gene: TRBJ2-3; V gene: TRBV7-2; CDR3 DNA: TGTGCCAGCAGCCCAGGAGCCCCTAGCACAGATACGCAGTATTTT; CDR3 protein: CASSPGAPSTDTQYF